Included here is one T cell receptor (beta chain) sequence, with context. Antigen unknown. V lost 8 bases to trimming and J lost 1 base; unmatched junction nucleotides: 9. Germline V gene lookup returns CDR1 LNHDA and CDR2 SQIVND (reference sequence). CDR3 length: 15 residues. Everyone who donated was a healthy bone marrow donor. PCR employed 60 Vbeta and 13 Jbeta primers. Per the original data handling: There were 80 million or so unique TCR beta chains by a later count, and around 10 million of them were shared. Using immunoSEQ multiplex PCR, the repertoire was profiled, and TCRdb retains in-frame clones only, with some absent. V and J calls and clone size come straight from that table; D and trimming were deduced from the DNA. The data show fewer than 200,000 clones, with roughly 70% seen just once and 2.8% held by the top ten. This specimen comes from a study of cytomegalovirus exposure and HLA in healthy donors.

Study-wide points: In a later analysis, TCR beta V- and J-gene trimming showed a link to a missense DCLRE1C variant. Analyzed later, most CMV-associated TCR beta chains appeared HLA-restricted.

Material for sequencing was PBMCs. The chain carries TRBV19 and TRBJ2-3; 7 positions agree with TRBD1. This sequence originates from a woman aged 40 to 55 in good health and CMV-seropositive. This CDR3 reads CASCDTGERTDTQYF. CDR3 nucleotides: TGTGCCAGTTGTGACACAGGGGAACGCACAGATACGCAGTATTTT.